This record covers a single T cell receptor (beta chain). Its antigen is undetermined. This sample stems from a study of cytomegalovirus exposure and HLA in healthy donors. Background on the study: Genotyping showed less than 85% of approximately 430 donors falling in the Caucasian-associated ancestry cluster. Study-level results: High sensitivity and specificity were reportedly achieved when the classifier diagnosed cytomegalovirus status.

Germline V gene data show CDR1 as SGHRS and CDR2 as YFSETQ. The V and J ends lost 4 bases and 3 bases, in that order; junction bases with no gene match: 12. The CDR3 contains 16 residues. PCR used 60 Vbeta primers and 13 Jbeta primers. Clones were read by immunoSEQ multiplex PCR, and TCRdb kept only the in-frame ones, dropping some. In the table there are 110,000 or so clones, about 72% of which are singletons. The genes are TRBV5-1 and TRBJ2-5; 7 positions agree with TRBD1. The TCR sequence derives from a man in his fifties or sixties in good health and CMV-seropositive. The sequenced material came from PBMCs. CDR3 DNA sequence: TGCGCCAGCAGCCCACAGGGGACAACATCTGAAGAGACCCAGTACTTC. It is translated as CASSPQGTTSEETQYF.